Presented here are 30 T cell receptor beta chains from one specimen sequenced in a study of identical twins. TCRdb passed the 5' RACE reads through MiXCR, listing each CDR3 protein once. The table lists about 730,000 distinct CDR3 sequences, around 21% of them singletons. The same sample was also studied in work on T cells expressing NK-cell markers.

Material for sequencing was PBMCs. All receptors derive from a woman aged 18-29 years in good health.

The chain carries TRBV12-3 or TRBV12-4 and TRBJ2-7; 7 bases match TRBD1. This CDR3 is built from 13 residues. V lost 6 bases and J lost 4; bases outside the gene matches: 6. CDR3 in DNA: TGTGCCAGCAGAAACAGGGGACATTACGAGCAGTACTTC. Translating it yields CASRNRGHYEQYF.

The CDR3 coding sequence is TGTGCCAGCAGCCTAATCGGGACAGGGCCATCGTCCTACAATGAGCAGTTCTTC. Translation: CASSLIGTGPSSYNEQFF. The chain couples TRBV9 to TRBJ2-1, with TRBD1 identical over 9 bases. The J segment lost 1 base and the V segment lost 4 bases, leaving 12 bases of the junction unmatched. Germline V gene sequence: CDR1 SGDLS, CDR2 YYNGEE. This CDR3 region has 18 residues. The entire variable domain, with the rest obtained from reference TRBV9 and TRBJ2-1, is as follows: DSGVTQTPKHLITATGQRVTLRCSPRSGDLSVYWYQQSLDQGLQFLIQYYNGEERAKGNILERFSAQQFPDLHSELNLSSLELGDSALYFCASSLIGTGPSSYNEQFFGPGTRLTVL.

CDR3 nucleotide sequence: TGCAGTGCTAGAGATGCGGCCAATGAGCAGTTCTTC. Its protein product is CSARDAANEQFF. The chain employs TRBV20-1 and TRBJ2-1, with D hard to call. The CDR3 is 12 residues long. Germline V lookup: CDR1 DFQATT, CDR2 SNEGSKA (reference sequence). V lost 0 bases and J lost 6, with 6 bases in between.

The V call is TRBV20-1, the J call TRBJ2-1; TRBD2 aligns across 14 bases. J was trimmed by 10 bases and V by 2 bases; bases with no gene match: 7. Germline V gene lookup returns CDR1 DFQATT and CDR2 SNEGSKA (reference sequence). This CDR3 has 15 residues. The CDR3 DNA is TGCAGTGCTAGAAAGGGACTAGCGGGAGTCAGGGAGCAGTTCTTC. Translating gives CSARKGLAGVREQFF.

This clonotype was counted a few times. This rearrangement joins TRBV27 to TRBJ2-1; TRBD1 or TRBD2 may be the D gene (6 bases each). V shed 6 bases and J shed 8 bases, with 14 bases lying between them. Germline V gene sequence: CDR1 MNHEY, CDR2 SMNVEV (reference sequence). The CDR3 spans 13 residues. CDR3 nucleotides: TGTGCCAGCAGCCAGCCGGGGGCCCATGAGCAGTTCTTC. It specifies CASSQPGAHEQFF.

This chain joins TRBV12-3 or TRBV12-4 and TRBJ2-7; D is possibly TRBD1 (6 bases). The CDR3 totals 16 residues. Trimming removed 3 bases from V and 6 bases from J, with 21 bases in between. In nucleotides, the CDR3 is TGTGCCAGCAGTTTCCACAGTGGCAGGGGAGATCGCGAGCAGTACTTC. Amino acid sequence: CASSFHSGRGDREQYF.

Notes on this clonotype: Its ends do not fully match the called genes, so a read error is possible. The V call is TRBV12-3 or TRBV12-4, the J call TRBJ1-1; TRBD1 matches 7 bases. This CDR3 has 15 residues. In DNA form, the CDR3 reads TGTGCCAGAAGTTTTGACAGGGTTACGAACACTGAAGCTTTCTTT. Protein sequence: CARSFDRVTNTEAFF.

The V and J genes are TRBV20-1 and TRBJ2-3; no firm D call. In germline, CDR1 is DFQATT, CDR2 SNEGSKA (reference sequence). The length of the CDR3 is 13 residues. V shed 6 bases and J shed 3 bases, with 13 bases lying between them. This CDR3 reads CSAIEVETDTQYF. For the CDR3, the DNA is TGCAGTGCAATCGAAGTCGAAACAGATACGCAGTATTTT.

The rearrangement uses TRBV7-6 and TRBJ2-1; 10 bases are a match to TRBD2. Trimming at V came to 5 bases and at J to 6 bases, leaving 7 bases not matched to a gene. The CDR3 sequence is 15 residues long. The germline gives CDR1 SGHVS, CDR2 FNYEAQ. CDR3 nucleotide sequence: TGTGCCAGCAGCCTACTAGCGGGGTTTTCCAATGAGCAGTTCTTC. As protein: CASSLLAGFSNEQFF.

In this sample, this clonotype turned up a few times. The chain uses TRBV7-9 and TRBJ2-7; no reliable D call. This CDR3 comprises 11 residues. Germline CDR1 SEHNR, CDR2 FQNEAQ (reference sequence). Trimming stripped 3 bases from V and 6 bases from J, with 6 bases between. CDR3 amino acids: CASSFRTEQYF. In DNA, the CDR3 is TGTGCCAGCAGCTTCAGAACCGAGCAGTACTTC.

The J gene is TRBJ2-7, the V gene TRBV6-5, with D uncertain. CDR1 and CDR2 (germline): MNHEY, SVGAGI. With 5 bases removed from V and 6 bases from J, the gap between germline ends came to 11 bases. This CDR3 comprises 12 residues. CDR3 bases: TGTGCCAGCAGTCGGACGGGCGGCGAGCAGTACTTC. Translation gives CASSRTGGEQYF.

CDR3 DNA: TGTGCCAGCAGCCCAGAGCGGGAGGCCTCTCCGGCCAAAAACATTCAGTACTTC. It codes for CASSPEREASPAKNIQYF. V is TRBV6-2 or TRBV6-3 and J is TRBJ2-4; 9 bases align to TRBD2. Trimming took 6 bases from V and 1 from J; bases not matched to a gene: 13. The CDR3 is made up of 18 amino acids. Germline assignment: CDR1 MNHEY and CDR2 SVGEGT.

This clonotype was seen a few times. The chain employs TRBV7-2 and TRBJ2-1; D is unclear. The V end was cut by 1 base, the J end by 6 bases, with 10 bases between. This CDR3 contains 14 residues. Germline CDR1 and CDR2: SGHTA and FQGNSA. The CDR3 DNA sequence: TGTGCCAGCAGCTTAGTTCCAGCGCCCAATGAGCAGTTCTTC. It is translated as CASSLVPAPNEQFF.

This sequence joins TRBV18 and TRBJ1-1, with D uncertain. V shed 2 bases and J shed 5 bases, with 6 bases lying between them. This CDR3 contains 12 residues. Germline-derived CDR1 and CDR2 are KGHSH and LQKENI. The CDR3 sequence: CASSPKDTEAFF. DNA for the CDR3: TGTGCCAGCTCACCAAAGGATACTGAAGCTTTCTTT.

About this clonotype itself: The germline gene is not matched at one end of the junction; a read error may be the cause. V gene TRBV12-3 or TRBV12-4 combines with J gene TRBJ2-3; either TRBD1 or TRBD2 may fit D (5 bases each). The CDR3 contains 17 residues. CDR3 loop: CASTLRDDPKLTDTQYF. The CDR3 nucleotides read TGTGCCAGCACTTTAAGGGACGACCCGAAATTAACAGATACGCAGTATTTT.

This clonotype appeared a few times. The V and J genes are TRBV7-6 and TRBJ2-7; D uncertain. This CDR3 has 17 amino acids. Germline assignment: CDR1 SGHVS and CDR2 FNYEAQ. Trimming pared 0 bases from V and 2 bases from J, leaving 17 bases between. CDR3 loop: CASSLATGWAAAYEQYF. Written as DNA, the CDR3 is TGTGCCAGCAGCTTAGCTACCGGTTGGGCAGCAGCCTACGAGCAGTACTTC.

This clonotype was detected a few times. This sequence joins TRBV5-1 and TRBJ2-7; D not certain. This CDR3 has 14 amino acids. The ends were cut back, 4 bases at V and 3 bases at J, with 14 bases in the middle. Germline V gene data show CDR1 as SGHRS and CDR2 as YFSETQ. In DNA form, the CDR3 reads TGCGCCAGCAGCCCGTCGAGCCCCGACTACGAGCAGTACTTC. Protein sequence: CASSPSSPDYEQYF. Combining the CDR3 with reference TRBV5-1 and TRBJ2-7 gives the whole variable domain KAGVTQTPRYLIKTRGQQVTLSCSPISGHRSVSWYQQTPGQGLQFLFEYFSETQRNKGNFPGRFSGRQFSNSRSEMNVSTLELGDSALYLCASSPSSPDYEQYFGPGTRLTVT.

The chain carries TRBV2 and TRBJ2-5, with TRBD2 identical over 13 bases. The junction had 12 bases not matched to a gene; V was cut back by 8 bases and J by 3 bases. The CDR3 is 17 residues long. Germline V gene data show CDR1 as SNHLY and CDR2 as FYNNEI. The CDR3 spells CASRQWGTSGEKETQYF. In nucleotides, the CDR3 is TGTGCCAGCCGACAGTGGGGGACTAGCGGGGAAAAAGAGACCCAGTACTTC.

The CDR3, as DNA: TGTGCCACCAGTGGTGGAGCTAGCGGGGGTTATGAGCAGTTCTTC. Its protein is CATSGGASGGYEQFF. The chain has TRBV24-1 and TRBJ2-1; 10 bases map to TRBD2. The CDR3 runs to 15 residues. Germline CDR1 reads KGHDR; CDR2 reads SFDVKD. Germline trimming cut 5 bases from V and 8 bases from J; bases unmatched to any gene: 8.

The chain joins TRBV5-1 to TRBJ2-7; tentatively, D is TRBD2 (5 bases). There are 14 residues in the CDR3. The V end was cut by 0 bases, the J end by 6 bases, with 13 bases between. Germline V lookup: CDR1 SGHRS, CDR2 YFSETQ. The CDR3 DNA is TGCGCCAGCAGCTTGGGACAAGCTAGCTCCGAGCAGTACTTC. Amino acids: CASSLGQASSEQYF.

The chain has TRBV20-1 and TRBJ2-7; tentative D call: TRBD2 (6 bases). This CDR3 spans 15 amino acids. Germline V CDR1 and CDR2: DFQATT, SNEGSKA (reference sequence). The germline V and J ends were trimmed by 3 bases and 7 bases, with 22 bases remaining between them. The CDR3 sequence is CSARSGDSTFEEQYF. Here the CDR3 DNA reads TGCAGTGCTAGGAGTGGGGACTCTACATTTGAGGAGCAGTACTTC.

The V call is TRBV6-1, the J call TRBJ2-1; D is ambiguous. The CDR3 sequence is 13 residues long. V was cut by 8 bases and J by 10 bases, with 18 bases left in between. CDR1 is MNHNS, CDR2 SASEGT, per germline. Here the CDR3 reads CASADLGALEQFF. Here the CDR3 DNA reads TGTGCCAGCGCTGACTTGGGTGCACTCGAGCAGTTCTTC.

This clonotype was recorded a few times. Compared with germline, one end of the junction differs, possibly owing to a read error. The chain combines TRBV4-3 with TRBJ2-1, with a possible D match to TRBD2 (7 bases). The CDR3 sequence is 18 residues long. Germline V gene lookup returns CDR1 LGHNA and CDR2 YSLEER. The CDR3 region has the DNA TGCGCCAGCAGCCAAGAAGGGTACAGGGAGGGGTGGGCCAATCAGCAGTTCTTC. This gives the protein CASSQEGYREGWANQQFF.

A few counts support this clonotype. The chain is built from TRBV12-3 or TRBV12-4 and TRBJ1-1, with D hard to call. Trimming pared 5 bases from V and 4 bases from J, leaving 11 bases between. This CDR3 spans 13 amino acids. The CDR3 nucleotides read TGTGCCAGCAGTCCGGACGGAAGCACTGAAGCTTTCTTT. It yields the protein CASSPDGSTEAFF.

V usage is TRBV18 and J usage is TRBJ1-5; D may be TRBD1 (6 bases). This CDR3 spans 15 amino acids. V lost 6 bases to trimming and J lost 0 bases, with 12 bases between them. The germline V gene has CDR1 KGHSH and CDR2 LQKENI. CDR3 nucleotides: TGTGCCAGCTCCCCGCAGGGGCTTAGCAATCAGCCCCAGCATTTT. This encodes CASSPQGLSNQPQHF.

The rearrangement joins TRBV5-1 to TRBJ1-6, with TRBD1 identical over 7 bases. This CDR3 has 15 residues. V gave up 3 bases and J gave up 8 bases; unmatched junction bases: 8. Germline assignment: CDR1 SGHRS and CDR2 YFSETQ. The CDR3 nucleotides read TGCGCCAGCAGCTCTCAGACAGGGACGGATTCACCCCTCCACTTT. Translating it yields CASSSQTGTDSPLHF.

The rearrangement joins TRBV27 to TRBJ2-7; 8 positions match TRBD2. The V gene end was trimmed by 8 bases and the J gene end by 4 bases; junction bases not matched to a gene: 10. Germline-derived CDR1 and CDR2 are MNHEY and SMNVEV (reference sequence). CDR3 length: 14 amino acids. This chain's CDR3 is CASGAGTSGYEQYF. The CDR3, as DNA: TGTGCCAGCGGGGCCGGGACTAGTGGATACGAGCAGTACTTC.

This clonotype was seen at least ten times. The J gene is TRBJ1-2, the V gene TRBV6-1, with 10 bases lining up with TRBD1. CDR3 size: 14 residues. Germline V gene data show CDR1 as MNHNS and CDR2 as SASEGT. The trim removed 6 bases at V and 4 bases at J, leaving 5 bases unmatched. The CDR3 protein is CASSPGTGVYGYTF. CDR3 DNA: TGTGCCAGCAGCCCCGGGACAGGGGTCTATGGCTACACCTTC.

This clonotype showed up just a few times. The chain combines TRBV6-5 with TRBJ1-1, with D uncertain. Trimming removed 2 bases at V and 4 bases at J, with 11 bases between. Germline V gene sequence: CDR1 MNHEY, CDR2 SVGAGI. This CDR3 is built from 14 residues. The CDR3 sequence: CASSYRRVSTEAFF. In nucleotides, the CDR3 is TGTGCCAGCAGTTACCGTCGGGTCTCCACTGAAGCTTTCTTT.

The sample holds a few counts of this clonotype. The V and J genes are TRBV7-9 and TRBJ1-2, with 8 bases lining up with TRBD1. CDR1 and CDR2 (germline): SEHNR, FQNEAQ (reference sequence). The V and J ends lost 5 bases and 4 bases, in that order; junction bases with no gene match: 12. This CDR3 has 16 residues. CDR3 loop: CASSVVVTGEFYGYTF. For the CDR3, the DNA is TGTGCCAGCAGCGTAGTGGTGACAGGGGAGTTCTATGGCTACACCTTC.